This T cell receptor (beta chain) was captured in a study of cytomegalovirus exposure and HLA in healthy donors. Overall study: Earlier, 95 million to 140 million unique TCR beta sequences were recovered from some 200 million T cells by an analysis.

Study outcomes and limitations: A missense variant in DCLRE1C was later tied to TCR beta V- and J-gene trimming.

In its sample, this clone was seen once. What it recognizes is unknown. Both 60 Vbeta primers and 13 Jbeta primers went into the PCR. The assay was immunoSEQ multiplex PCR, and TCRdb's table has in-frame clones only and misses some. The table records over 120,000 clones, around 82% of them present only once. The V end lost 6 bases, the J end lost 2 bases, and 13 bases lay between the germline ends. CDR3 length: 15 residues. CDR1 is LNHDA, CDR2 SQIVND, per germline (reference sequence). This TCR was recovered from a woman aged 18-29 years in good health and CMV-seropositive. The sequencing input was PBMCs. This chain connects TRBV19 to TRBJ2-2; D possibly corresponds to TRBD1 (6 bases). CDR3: CASRQDRLNTGELFF. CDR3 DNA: TGTGCCAGTAGGCAGGACAGACTAAACACCGGGGAGCTGTTTTTT. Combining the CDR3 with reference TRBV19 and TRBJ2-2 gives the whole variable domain DGGITQSPKYLFRKEGQNVTLSCEQNLNHDAMYWYRQDPGQGLRLIYYSQIVNDFQKGDIAEGYSVSREKKESFPLTVTSAQKNPTAFYLCASRQDRLNTGELFFGEGSRLTVL.